The TCR beta chain under discussion was sequenced for a study of CD8 T cells in ankylosing spondylitis. Findings and caveats of the study: Prior literature has documented some motif variants in synovial fluid and blood from reactive arthritis. Ankylosing spondylitis blood appeared to carry a characteristic TCR beta motif of several highly homologous variants.

Regarding this clonotype: Its antigen is not known.

Germline loops: CDR1 SGHRS, CDR2 YFSETQ. This CDR3 comprises 14 residues. Losses at the gene ends were 0 bases for V and 8 bases for J; bases not matched to a gene: 2. With molecular barcodes, quantitative 5'-RACE was used to make the TCR beta libraries. In TCRdb, the 5' RACE reads were re-called with MiXCR into one record per CDR3 protein. The repertoire holds around 130,000 distinct CDR3 sequences, with roughly 15% as singletons. Source material: blood, either unsorted or a sorted T cell fraction (not recorded which). V and J are TRBV5-1 and TRBJ1-3, with TRBD1 identical over 10 bases. The receptor comes from a female donor with ankylosing spondylitis or in good health (not recorded which). The CDR3 nucleotides are TGCGCCAGCAGCTTGGGACAGGGGGCAGACACCATATATTTT. This gives the protein CASSLGQGADTIYF.